This T cell receptor (beta chain) emerged from a study of immune evolution from preneoplasia to lung adenocarcinoma. The CDR3 runs 13 residues. Germline-derived CDR1 and CDR2 are MNHEY and SVGAGI. V lost 0 bases and J 4 bases, leaving 7 bases between the germline ends. Only in-frame clones appear in the TCRdb table, and some are missing; sequencing was by immunoSEQ multiplex PCR. The table records 8,000 to 9,500 clones, more than 75% of them present only once. This sequence originates from a person between 60 and 80 years old with lung adenocarcinoma. The sequenced material came from FFPE adjacent normal lung tissue. This chain uses TRBV6-5 with TRBJ2-7; the D call may be TRBD1 or TRBD2 (5 bases each). Written as DNA, the CDR3 is TGTGCCAGCAGTTACTCGAGGGGTTACGAGCAGTACTTC. Amino acid sequence: CASSYSRGYEQYF.